These 7 T cell receptor beta chains share one sample of origin, sequenced in a study of shared clonotypes between healthy human individuals. The repertoire was sequenced with immunoSEQ multiplex PCR; TCRdb's copy has only in-frame clones and lacks some. The sample holds approximately 740,000 clones, roughly 70% seen once. The sample comprised memory CD4+ T cells sorted from blood. Subset given: CD45RA-negative fraction. The receptors stem from a woman under 40 in good health.

The chain employs TRBV27 and TRBJ1-4, with a weak D call TRBD1 (5 bases). The CDR3 runs to 12 residues. The germline V gene encodes CDR1 MNHEY and CDR2 SMNVEV (reference sequence). V was cut by 5 bases and J by 8 bases, with 9 bases left in between. In DNA, the CDR3 is TGTGCCAGCAGTCGCCAGGGAGAAAAACTGTTTTTT. Protein sequence: CASSRQGEKLFF.

The chain has TRBV6-1 and TRBJ1-5, with a tentative D call TRBD1 (5 bases). V lost 3 bases and J 8 bases, leaving 11 bases between the germline ends. CDR1 and CDR2 from the germline V gene are MNHNS and SASEGT. The CDR3 length is 13 residues. CDR3 sequence: CASSDVRVEPQHF. The CDR3 DNA reads as TGTGCCAGCAGTGACGTCAGGGTGGAGCCCCAGCATTTT.

The J gene is TRBJ1-1, the V gene TRBV11-2, with unresolved D. There are 14 residues in the CDR3. Trimming took off 3 bases at V and 0 bases at J, with 8 bases between the two ends. Germline V lookup: CDR1 SGHAT, CDR2 FQNNGV. Here the CDR3 reads CASSLALMNTEAFF. The CDR3 DNA sequence: TGTGCCAGCAGCTTGGCCCTAATGAACACTGAAGCTTTCTTT.

This chain connects TRBV5-1 to TRBJ2-3, with TRBD2 matching over 8 bases. Trimming took 6 bases from V and 4 from J; bases not matched to a gene: 7. CDR3 length: 14 residues. Germline V CDR1 and CDR2: SGHRS, YFSETQ. CDR3 residues: CASKSGSYADTQYF. CDR3 DNA sequence: TGCGCCAGCAAAAGCGGGAGCTATGCAGATACGCAGTATTTT.

This chain connects TRBV7-2 to TRBJ2-5; weak D call: TRBD2 (6 bases). CDR1 SGHTA and CDR2 FQGNSA come from the germline V gene. V was clipped by 1 base and J by 7 bases, with 16 bases between them. The CDR3 has 15 residues. For the CDR3, the DNA is TGTGCCAGCAGCTTAGTCGTTCTTACGGAGGGGACCCAGTACTTC. This translates into CASSLVVLTEGTQYF.

The sample holds one count of this clone. The chain couples TRBV14 to TRBJ2-1; 14 bases map to TRBD2. Germline assignment: CDR1 SGHDN and CDR2 FVKESK. V shed 4 bases and J 7 bases; nucleotides not matched to a gene: 3. The CDR3 is 15 amino acids. The chain's CDR3 is CASSRTSGRKNEQFF. DNA of the CDR3: TGTGCCAGCAGCCGGACTAGCGGGAGGAAGAATGAGCAGTTCTTC.

The chain joins TRBV6-5 to TRBJ2-7; D ambiguous. CDR1 and CDR2 from the germline V gene are MNHEY and SVGAGI. The V end was cut by 0 bases, the J end by 7 bases, with 4 bases between. The CDR3 length is 11 residues. The DNA for the CDR3 is TGTGCCAGCAGTTACTCAGGGGAGCAGTACTTC. Translated: CASSYSGEQYF.